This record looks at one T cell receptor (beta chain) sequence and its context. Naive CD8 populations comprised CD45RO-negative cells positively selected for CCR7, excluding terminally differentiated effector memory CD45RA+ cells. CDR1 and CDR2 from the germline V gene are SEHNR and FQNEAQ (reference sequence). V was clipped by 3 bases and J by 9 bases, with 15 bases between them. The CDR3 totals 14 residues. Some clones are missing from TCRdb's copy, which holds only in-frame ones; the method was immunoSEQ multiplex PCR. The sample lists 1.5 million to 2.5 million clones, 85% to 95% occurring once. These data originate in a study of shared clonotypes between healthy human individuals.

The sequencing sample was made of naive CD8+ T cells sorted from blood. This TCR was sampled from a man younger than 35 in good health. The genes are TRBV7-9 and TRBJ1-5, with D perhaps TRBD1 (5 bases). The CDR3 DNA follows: TGTGCCAGCAGCTTCGAGGACACCCGGTGGCCCCAGCATTTT. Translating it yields CASSFEDTRWPQHF.